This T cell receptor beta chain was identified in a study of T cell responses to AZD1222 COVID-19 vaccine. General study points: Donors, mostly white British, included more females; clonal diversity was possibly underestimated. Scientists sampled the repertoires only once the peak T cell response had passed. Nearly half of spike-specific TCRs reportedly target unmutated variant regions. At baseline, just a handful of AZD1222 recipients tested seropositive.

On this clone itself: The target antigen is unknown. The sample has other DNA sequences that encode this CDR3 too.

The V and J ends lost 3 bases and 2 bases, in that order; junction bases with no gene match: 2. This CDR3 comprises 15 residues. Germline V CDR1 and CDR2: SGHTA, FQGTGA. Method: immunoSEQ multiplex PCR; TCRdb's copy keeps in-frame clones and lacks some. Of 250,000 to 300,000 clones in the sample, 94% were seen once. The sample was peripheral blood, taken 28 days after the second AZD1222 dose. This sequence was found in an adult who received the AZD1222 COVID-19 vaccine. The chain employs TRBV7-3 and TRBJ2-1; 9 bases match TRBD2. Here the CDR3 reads CASSLGLAAYNEQFF. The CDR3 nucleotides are TGTGCCAGCAGCTTGGGACTAGCTGCCTACAATGAGCAGTTCTTC.